The next 7 T cell receptor beta chains were all read from a single sample in a study of CD8 T cells in ankylosing spondylitis. One entry per CDR3 protein, called by TCRdb with MiXCR from the 5' RACE reads. The table has a few hundred thousand distinct CDR3 sequences, 20% seen once. The sequenced sample consisted of blood, either unsorted or a sorted T cell fraction (not recorded which). Receptors originate from a male donor with ankylosing spondylitis or in good health (not recorded which).

The chain uses TRBV6-6 and TRBJ2-1; D is ambiguous. The V gene lost 5 bases and the J gene lost 0 bases, with 5 bases spanning the gap. Germline CDR1 reads MNHNY; CDR2 reads SVGAGI (reference sequence). The CDR3 sequence is 13 residues long. CDR3 amino acids: CASSEVSYNEQFF. The CDR3 nucleotides are TGTGCCAGCAGTGAGGTCTCCTACAATGAGCAGTTCTTC.

The J gene is TRBJ1-5, the V gene TRBV7-9, with 7 bases fitting TRBD1. Germline CDR1 SEHNR, CDR2 FQNEAQ (reference sequence). Trimming took 7 bases from V and 5 from J; bases not matched to a gene: 11. The CDR3 is made up of 15 amino acids. The CDR3 coding sequence is TGTGCCAGCACCCATCAGGGGGAAGGGGATCAGCCCCAGCATTTT. It translates to CASTHQGEGDQPQHF.

The CDR3 sequence: CASSLNPRTGAYEQYV. The CDR3 region has the DNA TGCGCCAGCAGCTTAAACCCTCGGACAGGGGCCTACGAGCAGTACGTC. The rearrangement uses TRBV5-1 and TRBJ2-7; 9 bases line up with TRBD1. Germline values: CDR1 SGHRS, CDR2 YFSETQ. The CDR3 runs to 16 residues. J was trimmed by 2 bases and V by 2 bases; bases with no gene match: 8.

The chain employs TRBV7-8 and TRBJ2-5; 8 bases agree with TRBD1. The CDR3 is 13 amino acids. The germline gives CDR1 SGHVS, CDR2 FQNEAQ. J was trimmed by 5 bases and V by 5 bases; bases with no gene match: 4. The CDR3, as DNA: TGTGCCAGCAGCCAGACAGGGGCGGAGACCCAGTACTTC. Translation gives CASSQTGAETQYF.

The chain carries TRBV20-1 and TRBJ2-1; 7 bases line up with TRBD1. The CDR3 contains 15 residues. J was trimmed by 6 bases and V by 3 bases; bases with no gene match: 11. Looked up from germline, CDR1 is DFQATT and CDR2 is SNEGSKA (reference sequence). The CDR3 coding sequence is TGCAGTGCTAGCCTACAGGGGCGTAATTTCAATGAGCAGTTCTTC. This gives the protein CSASLQGRNFNEQFF.

This clonotype was detected a few times. The chain carries TRBV5-1 and TRBJ1-2; D is possibly TRBD1 (5 bases). Trimming stripped 0 bases from V and 8 bases from J, with 8 bases between. The CDR3 spans 12 residues. The germline V gene encodes CDR1 SGHRS and CDR2 YFSETQ. For the CDR3, the DNA is TGCGCCAGCAGCTTGGGAGGGGACGGCTACACCTTC. Encoded protein: CASSLGGDGYTF.

This clonotype was counted between two and nine times. V gene TRBV29-1 combines with J gene TRBJ1-3; D is undetermined. Trimming removed 5 bases at V and 0 bases at J, with 8 bases between. The CDR3 length is 13 residues. Per germline, CDR1 SQVTM and CDR2 ANQGSEA. The CDR3 region has the DNA TGCAGCGTTCTCCCGGCCTCTGGAAACACCATATATTTT. Translating it yields CSVLPASGNTIYF.